This entry is about one T cell receptor beta chain. In this sample, this clonotype turned up a few times. Its specific antigen is unknown. It has no much larger one-base neighbor in the sample; base qualities were not kept. The data were taken from a study of blood T cells in healthy people across ages (dated by TCRdb to the mid-2010s). Notes on the research overall: In model experiments, template switching captured about one uniquely barcoded TCR beta cDNA molecule for every two T cells. Age-related changes in TCR beta repertoire diversity were measured in the study by deep sequencing normalized with unique cDNA molecular identifiers. Donors of different ages were randomly distributed across sequencing lanes to avoid experimental bias. For two donors (one aged 18 to 29 and one aged 80 or older), the study analyzed two additional independent replicas of 1 million unique cDNA reads from the same blood draw. Four age groups were formed from the donors: young (average approximately 15 years), middle-aged (roughly 38), aged (62) and long-lived (about 80).

Library preparation was by 5' RACE. The listed sequencing device is Illumina HiSeq 2500. The second PCR ran for roughly 7 to 11 cycles and used a J-beta primer mix along with a sample-barcoded 5' primer. A unique molecular identifier was introduced onto each TCR beta cDNA molecule by a template-switch 5' adaptor carrying 12 random nucleotides. Each sample yielded at least 3 million CDR3-containing paired-end reads. First-strand cDNA was synthesized from all RNA with the Mint cDNA synthesis kit, primed by a TRBC-specific oligonucleotide. After uracil-DNA glycosylase treatment, a first 18-cycle PCR used universal primers M1SS and BC2_uni_R on all cDNA. On the authors' methods: For normalization, 1 million high-quality reads, each with a distinct molecular identifier, were randomly selected from each sample. Instead of being binned into consensus sequences, reads with shared molecular identifiers were discarded. MiTCR, run with a Q25 quality threshold and the strictest error-elimination algorithm, handled CDR3 identification, clonotype clustering and error correction. Lower-bound total TCR beta diversity was estimated with a nonparametric unseen species model using Euler transformation. In-frame beta chains were kept once TCRdb had trimmed the public reads at Q25 with fastp and called clones with MiXCR. Every entry covers one CDR3 protein and lists the most common genes and DNA from its rows. TCRdb's processing, not the authors', yielded these V and J calls. Across this sample there are about 800,000 distinct CDR3 sequences, with over 45% seen only once. The biggest ten clones account for about 20% of the sample.

The CDR3 runs 15 residues from the cysteine to the phenylalanine. Only the CDR3 portion is preserved as DNA: 45 bases, with reading frame beginning at the first base. V is pared back by 0 bases and J by 4 bases, with 12 bases lying between the germline termini. CDR1 and CDR2 are drawn from the germline V gene (reference sequence): SGHKS, YYEKEE. The approximately 39 donors, aged roughly 6 to 90 years, were systemically healthy Caucasian individuals from Russia. Each donor gave about 11 milliliters of peripheral blood, drawn into EDTA-treated Vacutainer tubes. Ficoll-Paque density-gradient centrifugation was used to isolate PBMCs, with at least 7 million obtained per sample. Trizol reagent was used to extract total RNA from the PBMCs, yielding at least 5.5 micrograms per sample. For every donor, flow cytometry on a PBMC aliquot measured the percentage of naive CD45RAhigh/CD27high T cells. Results and caveats for the whole study, not just this receptor: There was a strong correlation between observed TCR beta diversity and the percentage of naive T cells measured by flow cytometry. As age increased, observed TCR beta diversity per million T cells dropped in a roughly linear way, and a significant reduction was already evident by age around 41. Estimates of total diversity based on one million sequenced T cells were regarded as lower bounds and as underestimates. Compared with the aged group, the long-lived group had more naive CD4+ T cells, fewer expanded clones and increased TCR diversity, suggesting age selection. The CMV infection status of donors was not known, potentially confounding age-related changes in expanded clonotypes. Since profiling was done on bulk unsorted PBMCs, naive and antigen-experienced compartments could not be conclusively compared.

The sequence joins TRBV5-5 to TRBJ2-3; a tentative D call is TRBD2 (6 bases match). This TCR derives from a man between 25 and 39 years old in good health. Sequenced: blood. The sequenced DNA: TGTGCCAGCAGCTTGGTTGGGGGGATCTCAGATACGCAGTATTTT. The resulting protein is CASSLVGGISDTQYF.